Described below is a single TCR beta chain sequence and its context. Clones were sequenced by immunoSEQ multiplex PCR, and TCRdb holds only the in-frame ones, with some missing. This table holds 270,000 or so clones, about four fifths found once. This sample was taken from a study of blood T cell repertoires in COVID-19. Overall study context: Sample material is recorded as cDNA or gDNA derived from T cells, B-cell-depleted T cells, or PBMCs.

Losses at the gene ends were 4 bases for V and 8 bases for J; bases not matched to a gene: 6. CDR3 size: 14 residues. Germline lookup yields CDR1 SEHNR and CDR2 FQNEAQ (reference sequence). The gene calls are TRBV7-9 and TRBJ1-4; 8 bases line up with TRBD1. The source of this sequence is a human donor with COVID-19, enrolled during active disease. The donor label of this sample is uncertain. Source material: peripheral blood. The CDR3 is CASSSRTGFEKLFF. The CDR3 DNA reads as TGTGCCAGCAGCTCAAGGACAGGGTTCGAAAAACTGTTTTTT.